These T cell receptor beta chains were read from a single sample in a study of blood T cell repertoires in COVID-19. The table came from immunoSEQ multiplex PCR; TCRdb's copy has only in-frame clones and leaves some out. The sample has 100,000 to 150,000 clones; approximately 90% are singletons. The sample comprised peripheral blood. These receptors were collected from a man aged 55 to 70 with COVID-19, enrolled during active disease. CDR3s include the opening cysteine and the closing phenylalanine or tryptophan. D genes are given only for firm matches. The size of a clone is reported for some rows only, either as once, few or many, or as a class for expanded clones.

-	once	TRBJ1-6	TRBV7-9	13	TGTGCCAGCAGGGTCATGGCAGGTTCACCCCTCCACTTT	CASRVMAGSPLHF
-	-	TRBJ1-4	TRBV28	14	TGTGCCAGCGGGCTGGCGCGGGGTAATGAAAAACTGTTTTTT	CASGLARGNEKLFF
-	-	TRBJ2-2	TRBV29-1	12	TGCAGCGCGTACAGGGTTCCCGGGGAGCTGTTTTTT	CSAYRVPGELFF
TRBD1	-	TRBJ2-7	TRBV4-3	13	TGCGCCAGCAGCCTGGACAGGGGGGACGAGCAGTACTTC	CASSLDRGDEQYF
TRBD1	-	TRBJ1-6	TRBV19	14	TGTGCCAGTAGTCCTCGAGACAGGGTTCCACCCCTCCACTTT	CASSPRDRVPPLHF
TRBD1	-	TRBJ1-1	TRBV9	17	TGTGCCAGCAGCGCCGGCCCTGAACCCAGGGGGCTGGCTGAAGCTTTCTTT	CASSAGPEPRGLAEAFF
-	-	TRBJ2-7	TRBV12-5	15	TGTGCTAGTGGTTTGGGAGACTACTACCTCGACGAGCAGTACTTC	CASGLGDYYLDEQYF
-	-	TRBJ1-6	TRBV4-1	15	TGCGCCAGCAGCCAGGGCCTTACGACTAATTCACCCCTCCACTTT	CASSQGLTTNSPLHF
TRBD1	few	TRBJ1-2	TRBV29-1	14	TGCAGCGTTGGGGACAGGGCACTTAGTTATGGCTACACCTTC	CSVGDRALSYGYTF
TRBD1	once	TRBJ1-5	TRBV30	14	TGTGCCTGGAGTTTTGACAGGGTCTTCCAGCCCCAGCATTTT	CAWSFDRVFQPQHF
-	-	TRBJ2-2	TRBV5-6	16	TGTGCCAGCAGCTTGGAGGGGGCGGGGTACACCGGGGAGCTGTTTTTT	CASSLEGAGYTGELFF
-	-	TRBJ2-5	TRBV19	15	TGTGCCAGCCGGTTGGCCGGGGGGCTCCAAGAGACCCAGTACTTC	CASRLAGGLQETQYF
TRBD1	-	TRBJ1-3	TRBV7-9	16	TGTGCCAGCAGTCTTAAGACAGGGAGCTCTGGAAACACCATATATTTT	CASSLKTGSSGNTIYF
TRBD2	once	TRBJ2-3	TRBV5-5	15	TGTGCCAGCAGCCCTAGGACTAGCGGCTTCAATACGCAGTATTTT	CASSPRTSGFNTQYF
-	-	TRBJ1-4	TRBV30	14	TGTGCCTGGACCTATTCCTCAACTAATGAAAAACTGTTTTTT	CAWTYSSTNEKLFF
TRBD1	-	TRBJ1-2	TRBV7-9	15	TGTGCCAGCAGCCTGGACAGGGCGATCGACTATGGCTACACCTTC	CASSLDRAIDYGYTF
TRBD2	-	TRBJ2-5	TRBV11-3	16	TGTGCCAGCAGCCCTAGCGGGGGGGCCCTTCAAGAGACCCAGTACTTC	CASSPSGGALQETQYF
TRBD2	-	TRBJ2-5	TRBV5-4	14	TGTGCCAGCAGCTTCGGGGGGGCCCAAGAGACCCAGTACTTC	CASSFGGAQETQYF
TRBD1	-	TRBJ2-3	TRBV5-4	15	TGTGCCAGCAGCTCCTACAGGGGCAGCACAGATACGCAGTATTTT	CASSSYRGSTDTQYF
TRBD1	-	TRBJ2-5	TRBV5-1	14	TGCGCCAGCAGCCCGGGACAGGGACAAGAGACCCAGTACTTC	CASSPGQGQETQYF
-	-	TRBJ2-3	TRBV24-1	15	TGTGCCACCAGTGATACAGCAGGGGCCACAGATACGCAGTATTTT	CATSDTAGATDTQYF
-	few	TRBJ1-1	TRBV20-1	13	TGCAGTGCTAGTGGGAGGGGAAGAACTGAAGCTTTCTTT	CSASGRGRTEAFF
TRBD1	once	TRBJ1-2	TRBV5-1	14	TGCGCCAGCAGCTTGGCTGGACAGGGCGTCGGCTACACCTTC	CASSLAGQGVGYTF
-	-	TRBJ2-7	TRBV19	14	TGTGCCAGTAGTCTGCAGGTATCCTTAGAAGAGCAGTACTTC	CASSLQVSLEEQYF
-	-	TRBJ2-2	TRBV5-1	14	TGCGCCAGCAGCTCCCGGTCCCAGGGTTGGGAGCTGTTTTTT	CASSSRSQGWELFF
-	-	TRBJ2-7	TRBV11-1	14	TGTGCCAGCAGCCCTCCCGACTTAGCCTACGAGCAGTACTTC	CASSPPDLAYEQYF
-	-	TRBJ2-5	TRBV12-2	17	TGTGCAAGTCGGCTTCACCAACTAGCGGGGGGACAAGAGACCCAGTACTTC	CASRLHQLAGGQETQYF
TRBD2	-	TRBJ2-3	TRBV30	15	TGTGCCTGGAGGCCGGGACTAGCGGTCACAGATACGCAGTATTTT	CAWRPGLAVTDTQYF
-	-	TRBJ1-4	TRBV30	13	TGTGCCGCTTATCTAGCACTTAAAGAAAAACTGTTTTTT	CAAYLALKEKLFF
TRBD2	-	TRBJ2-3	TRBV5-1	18	TGCGCCAGCAGCTCGGAGGGTTCTAGCGGGGCGTTCACAGATACGCAGTATTTT	CASSSEGSSGAFTDTQYF
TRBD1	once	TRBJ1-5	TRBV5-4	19	TGTGCCAGCAGCTGGGACCGTAAGCGACAGGGAATTAGCAATCAGCCCCAGCATTTT	CASSWDRKRQGISNQPQHF
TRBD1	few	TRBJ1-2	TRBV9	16	TGTGCCAGCAGCGTTAGTATGGACAGGGCTAACTATGGCTACACCTTC	CASSVSMDRANYGYTF
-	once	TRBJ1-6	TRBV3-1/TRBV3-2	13	TGTGCCAGCAGTCTTCGAGGGGGTTCACCCCTCCACTTT	CASSLRGGSPLHF
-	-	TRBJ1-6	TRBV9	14	TGTGCCAGCAGCGGCCTCTCTCGGGATTCACCCCTCCACTTT	CASSGLSRDSPLHF
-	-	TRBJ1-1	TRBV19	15	TGTGCCAGTAGTACCTCAGGGCATGGGAACACTGAAGCTTTCTTT	CASSTSGHGNTEAFF
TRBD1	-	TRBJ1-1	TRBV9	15	TGTGCCAGCAGCCCCACCGACAGGGGGTCCACTGAAGCTTTCTTT	CASSPTDRGSTEAFF
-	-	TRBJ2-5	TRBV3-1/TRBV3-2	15	TGTGCCAGCAGCCAGGACCACAGGGTCCAAGAGACCCAGTACTTC	CASSQDHRVQETQYF
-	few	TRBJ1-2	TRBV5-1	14	TGCGCCAGCAGCTTGGAGAACAGTAACTATGGCTACACCTTC	CASSLENSNYGYTF
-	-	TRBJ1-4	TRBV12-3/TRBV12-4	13	TGTGCCAGCCTGGGGAGAACTAATGAAAAACTGTTTTTT	CASLGRTNEKLFF
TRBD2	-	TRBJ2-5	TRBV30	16	TGTGCCTGGAGCGCAGCCCTGAGCGGGGGTGGGGAGACCCAGTACTTC	CAWSAALSGGGETQYF
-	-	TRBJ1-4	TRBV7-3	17	TGTGCCAGCAGCTTAACAAAGGTTACAGGGCCTAATGAAAAACTGTTTTTT	CASSLTKVTGPNEKLFF
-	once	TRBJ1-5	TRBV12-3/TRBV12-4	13	TGTGCCAGCAAGCAGGATAGCAATCAGCCCCAGCATTTT	CASKQDSNQPQHF
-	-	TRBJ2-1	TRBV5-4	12	TGTGCCAGCAGTCGGGGGAACAATGAGCAGTTCTTC	CASSRGNNEQFF
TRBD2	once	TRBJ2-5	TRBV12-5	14	TGTGCTAGTGGGATAGCGGGGGTCCAAGAGACCCAGTACTTC	CASGIAGVQETQYF
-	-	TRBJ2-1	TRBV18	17	TGTGCCAGCTCACCACTAATCCCTAGCTACTCCTACAATGAGCAGTTCTTC	CASSPLIPSYSYNEQFF
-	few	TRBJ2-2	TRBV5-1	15	TGCGCCAGCAGCTTGGACGGGGTCAGTTCCGGGGAGCTGTTTTTT	CASSLDGVSSGELFF
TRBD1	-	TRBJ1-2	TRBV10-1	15	TGCGCCAGCAGTGCCGGGACAGGGCCTAACTATGGCTACACCTTC	CASSAGTGPNYGYTF
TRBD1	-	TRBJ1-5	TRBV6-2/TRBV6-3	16	TGTGCCAGCAGTCCCCGGACAGGGGGAGGAACTCAGCCCCAGCATTTT	CASSPRTGGGTQPQHF
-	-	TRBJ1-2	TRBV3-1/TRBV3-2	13	TGTGCCAGCAGCCGGGCCCCGAACTATGGCTACACCTTC	CASSRAPNYGYTF
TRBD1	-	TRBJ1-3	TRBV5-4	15	TGTGCCAGCAGCAAGGACAGGGGGCCTGGAAACACCATATATTTT	CASSKDRGPGNTIYF
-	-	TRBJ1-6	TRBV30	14	TGTGCCTGGACTCTGACAGAGTATAATTCACCCCTCCACTTT	CAWTLTEYNSPLHF
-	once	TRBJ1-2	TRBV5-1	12	TGCGCCAGCAGGTTGGAAGAGGCCGGCTACACCTTC	CASRLEEAGYTF
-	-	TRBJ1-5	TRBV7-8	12	TGTGCCAGCAGCTTTTCGTATCAGCCCCAGCATTTT	CASSFSYQPQHF
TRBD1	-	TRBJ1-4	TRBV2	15	TGTGCCAGCACCGGACAGGGGATTATAGGTGAAAAACTGTTTTTT	CASTGQGIIGEKLFF
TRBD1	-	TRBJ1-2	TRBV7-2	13	TGTGCCAGCAGCACGGACAGGGATAGTGGCTACACCTTC	CASSTDRDSGYTF
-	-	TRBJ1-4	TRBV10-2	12	TGCGGGGCCGGGACTACCAGTGAAAAACTGTTTTTT	CGAGTTSEKLFF
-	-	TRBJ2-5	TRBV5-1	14	TGCGCCAGCAGGGTAGGGGACAAGCTAGAGACCCAGTACTTC	CASRVGDKLETQYF
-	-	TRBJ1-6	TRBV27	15	TGTGCCAGCAGTTTTAAGACAGGAACTAATTCACCCCTCCACTTT	CASSFKTGTNSPLHF